These 16 T cell receptor beta chains originate from one sample sequenced in a study of T cells after yellow fever vaccination. Each CDR3 protein gets one entry after TCRdb re-called the 5' RACE reads with MiXCR. Of about 210,000 distinct CDR3 sequences detected, roughly 3.3% appear once; the ten largest clones hold around 3.2%. The sample consisted of CD4+ T cells sorted from PBMCs, taken 10 days after the yellow fever booster vaccination. The receptors originated from a man aged 18 to 29 who received the YFV17D yellow fever vaccine.

The chain recombines TRBV18 with TRBJ1-1; TRBD1 is a possible D gene (5 bases). Germline CDR1 and CDR2: KGHSH and LQKENI. This CDR3 is 16 amino acids long. Trimming took off 0 bases at V and 1 base at J, with 12 bases between the two ends. This CDR3 reads CASSPPLAGGNTEAFF. The CDR3 nucleotides are TGTGCCAGCTCACCACCATTAGCCGGGGGGAACACTGAAGCTTTCTTT.

This clonotype has ten or more counts. The V and J genes are TRBV7-9 and TRBJ2-3; 7 bases map to TRBD2. Germline trimming cut 5 bases from V and 2 bases from J; bases unmatched to any gene: 7. This CDR3 is 15 amino acids long. Germline V gene sequence: CDR1 SEHNR, CDR2 FQNEAQ (reference sequence). In nucleotides, the CDR3 is TGTGCCAGCAGCAGTTTTAGCGGGCCCACAGATACGCAGTATTTT. Amino acids: CASSSFSGPTDTQYF.

This clonotype has just a few counts. The chain links TRBV7-9 to TRBJ2-3, with D tentatively TRBD2 (5 bases). Deletions cut 1 base from V and 3 bases from J, with 11 bases between. This CDR3 comprises 15 residues. The germline CDR1 and CDR2 sequences are SEHNR and FQNEAQ (reference sequence). CDR3 sequence: CASSLVGGKTDTQYF. The CDR3 DNA sequence: TGTGCCAGCAGCTTAGTCGGAGGCAAGACAGATACGCAGTATTTT.

To note about this clonotype: At one of its ends the junction is not consistent with the germline gene, which may arise from a read error. The chain uses TRBV6-2 or TRBV6-3 and TRBJ2-1, with D unresolved. The CDR3 contains 11 residues. The V gene's germline CDR1 is MNHEY and CDR2 SVGEGT. The CDR3 loop is CASRTGFSFSF. CDR3 bases: TGTGCCAGCAGAACCGGGTTCTCCTTCTCCTTC.

This clonotype has a handful of counts. CDR3 bases: TGCGCCAGCAGCCACCCCCCCCAGGGAATCTATGGCTACACCTTC. Translated, it gives CASSHPPQGIYGYTF. The chain links TRBV4-1 to TRBJ1-2; D might be TRBD1 (5 bases). The germline V gene has CDR1 MGHRA and CDR2 YSYEKL. The CDR3 loop spans 15 amino acids. Trimming took 3 bases from V and 4 from J, leaving 15 bases between them.

This clonotype was observed at least ten times. V and J are TRBV15 and TRBJ2-5; no firm D call. This CDR3 has 14 residues. V lost 4 bases, J lost 4 bases, and 13 bases lay in between. The V gene's germline CDR1 is LNHNV and CDR2 YYDKDF (reference sequence). CDR3 DNA: TGTGCCACCAGCATCGCCCCTATGGGAGAGACCCAGTACTTC. This sequence encodes CATSIAPMGETQYF.

This clonotype was observed a few times. The rearrangement uses TRBV6-5 and TRBJ1-1; TRBD1 might be the D (6 bases). Germline V gene lookup returns CDR1 MNHEY and CDR2 SVGAGI. The ends were cut back, 6 bases at V and 4 bases at J, with 12 bases in the middle. This CDR3 contains 13 residues. This CDR3 is CASSRGQSTEAFF. CDR3 nucleotides: TGTGCCAGCAGCCGCGGACAGAGCACTGAAGCTTTCTTT.

This clonotype was observed at least ten times. The V gene is TRBV5-1, the J gene TRBJ1-1; unclear D gene. The germline gives CDR1 SGHRS, CDR2 YFSETQ. The CDR3 has 14 residues. Trimming cost V 0 bases and J 5 bases, with 11 bases left between them. CDR3 nucleotides: TGCGCCAGCAGCTTGGACTCATGGATGACTGAAGCTTTCTTT. Encoded protein: CASSLDSWMTEAFF.

This clonotype showed up just a few times. The chain uses TRBV12-3 or TRBV12-4 and TRBJ1-1, with D tentatively TRBD1 (6 bases). V was shortened by 1 base and J by 2 bases, with 17 bases between the two germline ends. The CDR3 runs 17 residues. CDR3 loop: CASSLVGWGRSNTEAFF. The CDR3, as DNA: TGTGCCAGCAGTTTAGTTGGTTGGGGGCGAAGTAACACTGAAGCTTTCTTT.

In its sample, this clonotype was seen many times. The genes are TRBV10-3 and TRBJ2-2; perhaps TRBD2 as D (6 bases). The V and J ends lost 8 bases and 5 bases respectively, with 9 bases between them. Germline CDR1 reads ENHRY; CDR2 reads SYGVKD. The CDR3 spans 12 residues. The CDR3: CAIRGGTGELFF. CDR3 nucleotide sequence: TGTGCCATCCGAGGAGGGACCGGGGAGCTGTTTTTT.

This rearrangement joins TRBV12-3 or TRBV12-4 to TRBJ1-1; 7 nucleotides line up with TRBD1. This CDR3 region has 14 residues. The junction had 11 bases not matched to a gene; V was cut back by 2 bases and J by 11 bases. The CDR3 loop reads CASSLFPPDREAFF. The CDR3 coding sequence is TGTGCCAGCAGTTTATTCCCCCCTGACAGGGAGGCTTTCTTT.

Ten or more counts support this clonotype. V gene TRBV4-3 combines with J gene TRBJ2-2, with TRBD2 as a possible D gene (5 bases). Germline V gene sequence: CDR1 LGHNA, CDR2 YSLEER. The CDR3 length is 15 residues. Trimming cost V 0 bases and J 7 bases, with 12 bases left between them. The CDR3 loop reads CASSQDRGYGGELFF. For the CDR3, the DNA is TGCGCCAGCAGCCAAGATCGAGGGTATGGCGGGGAGCTGTTTTTT.

This clonotype was picked up a small number of times. The chain carries TRBV4-3 and TRBJ1-5; 7 bases map to TRBD1. Germline lookup yields CDR1 LGHNA and CDR2 YSLEER. Trimming took 0 bases from V and 7 from J; bases not matched to a gene: 3. The length of the CDR3 is 14 residues. The CDR3 sequence is CASSQETGRQPQHF. The CDR3 coding sequence is TGCGCCAGCAGCCAAGAGACAGGGCGGCAGCCCCAGCATTTT.

This clonotype was recorded many times. Here the CDR3 reads CASSYWATGASGANVLTF. CDR3 in DNA: TGTGCCAGCAGTTACTGGGCGACAGGGGCCTCTGGGGCCAACGTCCTGACTTTC. The gene calls are TRBV6-5 and TRBJ2-6; TRBD1 matches at 8 bases. Germline V CDR1 and CDR2: MNHEY, SVGAGI. The CDR3 totals 18 residues. The V gene end was trimmed by 1 base and the J gene end by 0 bases; junction bases not matched to a gene: 5.

The V call is TRBV2, the J call TRBJ2-5; weak D call: TRBD1 (6 bases). The ends were cut back, 8 bases at V and 4 bases at J, with 14 bases in the middle. The CDR3 totals 13 residues. Looked up from germline, CDR1 is SNHLY and CDR2 is FYNNEI. For the CDR3, the DNA is TGTGCCAGCGGTGGACAGCACCGAGAGACCCAGTACTTC. Translating it yields CASGGQHRETQYF.

This clonotype was recorded a few times. This chain joins TRBV27 and TRBJ2-7, with TRBD2 identical over 8 bases. The CDR3 runs 14 residues. Germline V lookup: CDR1 MNHEY, CDR2 SMNVEV (reference sequence). Trimming removed 5 bases from V and 5 bases from J; junction bases left unmatched: 8. In DNA, the CDR3 is TGTGCCAGCAGTAAAAGCGGGGGAGCAGACGAGCAGTACTTC. Translating gives CASSKSGGADEQYF.